This T cell receptor beta chain was documented in a study of OX40 agonist ivuxolimab in advanced cancers. Points from the study as a whole: Low normalized clonal expansion also occurred in some nonresponding patients.

Baseline was the first blood sampling point, followed by cycle 4 day 1 and cycle 7 day 1. TCRdb keeps only in-frame clones here, not all; method: immunoSEQ multiplex PCR. Of around 130,000 clones listed, roughly 93% are singletons. The count of this clone is one. The antigen remains undetermined. The clonotype comes from an adult with an advanced solid tumor such as melanoma, head and neck, liver or kidney cancer. Sequencing was performed on CD4+ or CD8+ T cells sorted from blood, taken in a trial of the OX40 agonist ivuxolimab.

The CDR3 DNA follows: TGTGCCAGCAGACCCGCATGGGACCTCGGTTCACCCCTCCACTTT. Amino acids: CASRPAWDLGSPLHF. The gene calls are TRBV27 and TRBJ1-6; D is possibly TRBD1 (5 bases). With 6 bases removed from V and 9 bases from J, the gap between germline ends came to 18 bases. CDR1 and CDR2 (germline): MNHEY, SMNVEV (reference sequence). The CDR3 consists of 15 residues.